This TCR beta chain was captured in a study of shared clonotypes between healthy human individuals. Overall study findings and caveats: Tissue TCR repertoires likely differ from these blood-only repertoires.

Authors' analysis steps: For the immunoSEQ data, sequences were junction-only without quality scores, so filtering differed. Clones were sequenced by immunoSEQ multiplex PCR, and TCRdb holds only the in-frame ones, with some missing. That table furnishes V, J and clone size, whereas the DNA furnished D and trimming. Of some 2,000,000 clones in the sample, just under 95% were seen once. The naive CD8 population came from CD45RO-negative cells selected for CCR7, without terminally differentiated effector memory CD45RA+ cells. The sample holds one count of this clone. Its antigen is unidentified. The sample was naive CD8+ T cells sorted from blood. The TCR was taken from a young man in good health.

CDR3 amino acids: CASSPPLNTGELFF. For the CDR3, the DNA is TGTGCCAGCAGCCCACCTCTTAACACCGGGGAGCTGTTTTTT. J is TRBJ2-2 and V is TRBV7-2, with D hard to call. This CDR3 is 14 amino acids long. With 5 bases removed from V and 2 bases from J, the gap between germline ends came to 9 bases. From germline, CDR1 is SGHTA and CDR2 FQGNSA.